This TCR beta chain was observed in a study of T cell repertoires in cytomegalovirus infection. TCRdb redid the calling of the reads with MiXCR, one entry per CDR3 protein. The sample yields 300,000 to 400,000 distinct CDR3 sequences, around a sixth seen once. There are a few counts of this clonotype. Its specificity is unknown. The study's findings and limits: HLA-C-restricted CMV-specific TCR beta clonotypes were dominant in the ex vivo response.

The CDR3 sequence is 14 residues long. Germline CDR1 MDHEN, CDR2 SYDVKM. The germline V and J ends were trimmed by 5 bases and 4 bases, with 11 bases remaining between them. The sample comprised PBMCs. This TCR was recovered from a human donor in good health (CMV status not recorded). Some clones in this sample may be carry-over from other donors' samples. The J gene is TRBJ2-2, the V gene TRBV28; tentative D call: TRBD1 (5 bases). CDR3 nucleotide sequence: TGTGCCAGCAGTAGAGACAGAGTCACCGGGGAGCTGTTTTTT. It translates to CASSRDRVTGELFF.